This record concerns one TCR beta chain sequence. The data belong to a study of T-cell reconstitution after alpha-beta-depleted transplantation in children. The CDR3 runs 15 residues. The germline V and J ends were trimmed by 5 bases and 6 bases, with 17 bases remaining between them. CDR1 is SGHTA and CDR2 is FQGTGA in the germline V gene. Unique molecular identifiers were built into the TCRbeta library. From the PCR reads, TCRdb called clonotypes with MiXCR, one entry per CDR3 protein. Among roughly 610,000 distinct CDR3 sequences listed, roughly 10% were seen once. The chain couples TRBV7-3 to TRBJ2-1; tentatively, D is TRBD2 (6 bases). The TCR comes from a human donor who donated a stem cell graft to a child with acute myeloid leukemia. This material consisted of PBMCs from the stem cell graft donor, taken from the stem cell graft. The CDR3 loop is CASSGRGVGLNEQFF. The CDR3 bases are TGTGCCAGCAGCGGGCGGGGTGTGGGCCTCAATGAGCAGTTCTTC. The variable domain in full, completed from reference TRBV7-3 and TRBJ2-1, reads GAGVSQTPSNKVTEKGKYVELRCDPISGHTALYWYRQSLGQGPEFLIYFQGTGAADDSGLPNDRFFAVRPEGSVSTLKIQRTERGDSAVYLCASSGRGVGLNEQFFGPGTRLTVL.